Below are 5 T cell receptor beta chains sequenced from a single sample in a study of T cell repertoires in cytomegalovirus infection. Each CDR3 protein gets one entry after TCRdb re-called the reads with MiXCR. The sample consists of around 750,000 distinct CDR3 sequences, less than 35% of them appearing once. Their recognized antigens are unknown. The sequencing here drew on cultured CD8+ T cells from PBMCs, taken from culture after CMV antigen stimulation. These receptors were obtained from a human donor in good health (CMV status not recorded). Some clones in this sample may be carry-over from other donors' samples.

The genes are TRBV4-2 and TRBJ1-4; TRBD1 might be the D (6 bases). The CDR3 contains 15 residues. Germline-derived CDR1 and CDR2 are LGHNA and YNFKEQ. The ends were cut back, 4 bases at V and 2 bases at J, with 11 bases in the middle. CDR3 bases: TGTGCCAGCAGCCGAGAGGGGGGTACTAATGAAAAACTGTTTTTT. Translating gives CASSREGGTNEKLFF.

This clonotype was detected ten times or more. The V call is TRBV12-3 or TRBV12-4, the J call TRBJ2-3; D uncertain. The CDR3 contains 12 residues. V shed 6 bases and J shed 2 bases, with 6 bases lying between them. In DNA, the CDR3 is TGTGCCAGCAGCCCCTACACAGATACGCAGTATTTT. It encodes CASSPYTDTQYF.

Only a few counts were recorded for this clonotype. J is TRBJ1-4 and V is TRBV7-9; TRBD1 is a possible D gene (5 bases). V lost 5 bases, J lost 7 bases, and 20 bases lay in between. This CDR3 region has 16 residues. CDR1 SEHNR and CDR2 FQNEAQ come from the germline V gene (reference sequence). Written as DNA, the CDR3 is TGTGCCAGCAGCCCCCCGGTTGGGGGTGAAACTGAAAAACTGTTTTTT. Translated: CASSPPVGGETEKLFF.

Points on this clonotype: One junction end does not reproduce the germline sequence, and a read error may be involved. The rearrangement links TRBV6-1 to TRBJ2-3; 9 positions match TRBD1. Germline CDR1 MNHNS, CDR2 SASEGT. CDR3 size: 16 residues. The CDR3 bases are TGTGCCAGCAGTGAAAGGCCGGACAGGGGCACTGATACGCAGTATTTT. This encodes CASSERPDRGTDTQYF.

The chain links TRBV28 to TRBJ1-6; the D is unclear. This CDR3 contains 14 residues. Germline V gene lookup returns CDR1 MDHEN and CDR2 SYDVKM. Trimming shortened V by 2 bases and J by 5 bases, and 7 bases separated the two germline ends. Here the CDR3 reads CASSLRRDNSPLHF. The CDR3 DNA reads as TGTGCCAGCAGTTTACGGCGGGATAATTCACCCCTCCACTTT.